This record looks at one T cell receptor (beta chain) sequence and its context. In the authors' methods: Nucleated cell counts were estimated from reference gene primer amplification. TCRdb's copy holds only in-frame clones and misses some; the assay was immunoSEQ multiplex PCR. The V and J calls and clone size were taken over from that table, and D and trimming were inferred from the DNA. The data show roughly 200,000 clones, approximately 86% seen once. CDR1 and CDR2 from the germline V gene are MGHRA and YSYEKL. The CDR3 extends over 15 amino acids. Deletions cut 0 bases from V and 8 bases from J, with 11 bases between. The source of the sample is a study of blood T cell repertoires in COVID-19. Study in general: Specimens from acute and convalescent COVID-19 originated in the United States, Italy and Spain. PBMCs, B-cell-depleted T cells, or T cells were the source of the cDNA or gDNA that made up the material.

This chain uses TRBV4-1 with TRBJ1-6, with a tentative D call TRBD1 (6 bases). The sequenced sample was peripheral blood. The TCR sequence derives from a man between 60 and 70 years old with acute or convalescent COVID-19. The CDR3 here is CASSQDRGEYSPLHF. The CDR3 DNA reads TGCGCCAGCAGCCAAGACAGGGGAGAGTATTCACCCCTCCACTTT.